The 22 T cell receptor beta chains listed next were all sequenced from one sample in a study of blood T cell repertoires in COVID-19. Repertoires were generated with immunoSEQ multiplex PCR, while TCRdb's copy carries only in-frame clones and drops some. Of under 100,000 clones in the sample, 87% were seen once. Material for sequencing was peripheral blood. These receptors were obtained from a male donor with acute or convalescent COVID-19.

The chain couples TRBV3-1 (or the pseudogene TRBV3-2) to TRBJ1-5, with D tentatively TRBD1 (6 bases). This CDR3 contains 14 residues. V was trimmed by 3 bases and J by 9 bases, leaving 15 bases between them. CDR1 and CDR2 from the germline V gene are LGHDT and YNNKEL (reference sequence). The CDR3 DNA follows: TGTGCCAGCAGCCAGGGGGAGGGGGGATCGCCCCAGCATTTT. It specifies CASSQGEGGSPQHF.

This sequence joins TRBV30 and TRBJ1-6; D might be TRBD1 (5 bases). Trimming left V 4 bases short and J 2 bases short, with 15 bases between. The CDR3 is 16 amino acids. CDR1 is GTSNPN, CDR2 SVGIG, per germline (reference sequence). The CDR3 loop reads CAWKNPGRAYNSPLHF. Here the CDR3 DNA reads TGTGCCTGGAAAAATCCCGGCAGGGCCTATAATTCACCCCTCCACTTT.

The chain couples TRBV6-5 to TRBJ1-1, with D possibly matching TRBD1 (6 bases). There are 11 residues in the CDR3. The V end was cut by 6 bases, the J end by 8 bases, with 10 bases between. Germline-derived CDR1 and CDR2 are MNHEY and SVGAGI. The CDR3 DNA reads TGTGCCAGCAGAAGGCAGGGGGAAGCTTTCTTT. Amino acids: CASRRQGEAFF.

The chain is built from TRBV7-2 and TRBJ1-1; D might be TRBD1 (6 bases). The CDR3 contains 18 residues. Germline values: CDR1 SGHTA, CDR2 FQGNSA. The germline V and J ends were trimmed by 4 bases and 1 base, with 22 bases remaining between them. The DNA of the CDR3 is TGTGCCAGCAGCTCCCTGCTCCCCTCACAGGGACGGAACACTGAAGCTTTCTTT. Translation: CASSSLLPSQGRNTEAFF.

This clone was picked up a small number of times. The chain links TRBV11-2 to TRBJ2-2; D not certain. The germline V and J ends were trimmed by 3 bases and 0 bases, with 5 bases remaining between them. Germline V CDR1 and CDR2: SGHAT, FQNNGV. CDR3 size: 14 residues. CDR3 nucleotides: TGTGCCAGCAGCTTTCCTCCGAACACCGGGGAGCTGTTTTTT. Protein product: CASSFPPNTGELFF.

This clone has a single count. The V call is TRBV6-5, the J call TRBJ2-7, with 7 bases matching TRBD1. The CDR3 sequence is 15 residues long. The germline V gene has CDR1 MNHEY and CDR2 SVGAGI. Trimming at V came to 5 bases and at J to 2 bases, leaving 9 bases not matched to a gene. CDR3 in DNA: TGTGCCAGCAGTCCCCAGGGACAGACCACCTACGAGCAGTACTTC. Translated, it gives CASSPQGQTTYEQYF.

The CDR3: CASNEKEGTDTQYF. CDR3 nucleotide sequence: TGCGCCAGCAATGAAAAGGAGGGCACAGATACGCAGTATTTT. This rearrangement joins TRBV5-1 to TRBJ2-3, with a possible D match to TRBD2 (5 bases). The V and J ends lost 6 bases and 1 base respectively, with 12 bases between them. CDR3 length equals 14 residues. CDR1 is SGHRS and CDR2 is YFSETQ in the germline V gene.

Here the CDR3 reads CASSAAGTGSYEQYF. The CDR3 coding sequence is TGTGCCAGCAGCGCAGCCGGGACAGGATCCTACGAGCAGTACTTC. V is TRBV2 and J is TRBJ2-7, with 8 bases aligning to TRBD1. CDR1 is SNHLY and CDR2 is FYNNEI in the germline V gene. Losses at the gene ends were 6 bases for V and 1 base for J; bases not matched to a gene: 8. This CDR3 has 15 amino acids. The full variable domain, its missing parts supplied by reference TRBV2 and TRBJ2-7, is EPEVTQTPSHQVTQMGQEVILRCVPISNHLYFYWYRQILGQKVEFLVSFYNNEISEKSEIFDDQFSVERPDGSNFTLKIRSTKLEDSAMYFCASSAAGTGSYEQYFGPGTRLTVT.

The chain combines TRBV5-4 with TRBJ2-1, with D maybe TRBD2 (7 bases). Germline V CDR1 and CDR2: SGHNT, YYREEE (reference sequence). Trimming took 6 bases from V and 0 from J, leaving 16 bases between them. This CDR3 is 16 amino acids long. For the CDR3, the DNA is TGTGCCAGCACCCTGGGGGGGCCGGCCTCCTACAATGAGCAGTTCTTC. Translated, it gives CASTLGGPASYNEQFF. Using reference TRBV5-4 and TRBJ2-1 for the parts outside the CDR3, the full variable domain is ETGVTQSPTHLIKTRGQQVTLRCSSQSGHNTVSWYQQALGQGPQFIFQYYREEENGRGNFPPRFSGLQFPNYSSELNVNALELDDSALYLCASTLGGPASYNEQFFGPGTRLTVL.

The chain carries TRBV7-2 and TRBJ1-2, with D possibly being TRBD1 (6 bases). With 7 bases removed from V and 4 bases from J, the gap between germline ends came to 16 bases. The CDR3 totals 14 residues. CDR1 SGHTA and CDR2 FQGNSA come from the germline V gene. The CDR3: CASTLKGGFYGYTF. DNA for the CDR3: TGTGCCAGCACCCTGAAGGGGGGGTTCTATGGCTACACCTTC.

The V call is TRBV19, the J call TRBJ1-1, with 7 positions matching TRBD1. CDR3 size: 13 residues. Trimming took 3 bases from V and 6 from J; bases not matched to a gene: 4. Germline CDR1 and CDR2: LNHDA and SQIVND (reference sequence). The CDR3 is CASSMPGTAEAFF. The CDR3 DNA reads TGTGCCAGTAGTATGCCCGGGACAGCTGAAGCTTTCTTT.

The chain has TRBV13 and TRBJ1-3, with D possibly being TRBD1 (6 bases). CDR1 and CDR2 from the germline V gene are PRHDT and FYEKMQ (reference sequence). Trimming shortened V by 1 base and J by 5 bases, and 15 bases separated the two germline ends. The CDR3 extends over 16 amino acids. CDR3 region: CASSLDGGLPRNTIYF. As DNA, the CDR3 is TGTGCCAGCAGCTTAGATGGGGGCCTCCCTAGAAACACCATATATTTT.

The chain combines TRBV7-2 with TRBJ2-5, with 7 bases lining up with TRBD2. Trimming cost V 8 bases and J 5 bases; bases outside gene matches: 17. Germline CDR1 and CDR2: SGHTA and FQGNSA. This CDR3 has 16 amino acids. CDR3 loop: CASGAQHRGGEETQYF. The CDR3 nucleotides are TGTGCCAGCGGAGCTCAACATCGCGGGGGAGAGGAGACCCAGTACTTC.

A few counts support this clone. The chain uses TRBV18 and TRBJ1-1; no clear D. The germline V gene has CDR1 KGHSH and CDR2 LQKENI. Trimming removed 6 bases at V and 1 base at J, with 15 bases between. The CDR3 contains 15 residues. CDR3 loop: CASSRRTRQNTEAFF. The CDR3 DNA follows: TGTGCCAGCTCGCGACGAACCCGACAGAACACTGAAGCTTTCTTT.

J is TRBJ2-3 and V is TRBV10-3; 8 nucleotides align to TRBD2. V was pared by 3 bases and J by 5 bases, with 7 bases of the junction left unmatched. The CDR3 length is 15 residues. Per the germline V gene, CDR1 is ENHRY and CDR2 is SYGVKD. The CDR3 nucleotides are TGTGCCATCAGTGACGGGGGGGGCCGTGGAGATACGCAGTATTTT. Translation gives CAISDGGGRGDTQYF.

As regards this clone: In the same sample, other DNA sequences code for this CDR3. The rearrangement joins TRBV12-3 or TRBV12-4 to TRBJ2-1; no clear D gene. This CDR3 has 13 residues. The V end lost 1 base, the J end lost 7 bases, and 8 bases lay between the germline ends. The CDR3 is CASSLDSRNEQFF. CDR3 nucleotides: TGTGCCAGCAGTTTAGACTCCAGGAATGAGCAGTTCTTC.

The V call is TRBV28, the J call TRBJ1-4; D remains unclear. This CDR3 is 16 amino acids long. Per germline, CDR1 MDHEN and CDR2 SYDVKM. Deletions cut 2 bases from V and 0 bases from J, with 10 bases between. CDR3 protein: CASSLVRVATNEKLFF. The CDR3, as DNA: TGTGCCAGCAGTTTAGTGAGGGTCGCAACTAATGAAAAACTGTTTTTT. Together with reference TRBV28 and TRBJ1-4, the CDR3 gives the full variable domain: DVKVTQSSRYLVKRTGEKVFLECVQDMDHENMFWYRQDPGLGLRLIYFSYDVKMKEKGDIPEGYSVSREKKERFSLILESASTNQTSMYLCASSLVRVATNEKLFFGSGTQLSVL.

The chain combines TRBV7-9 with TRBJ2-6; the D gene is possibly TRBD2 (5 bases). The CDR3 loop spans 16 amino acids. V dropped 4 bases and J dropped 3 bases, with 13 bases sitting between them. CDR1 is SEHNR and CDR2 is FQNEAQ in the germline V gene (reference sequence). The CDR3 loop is CASSSVWAGGANVLTF. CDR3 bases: TGTGCCAGCAGCTCCGTCTGGGCGGGTGGGGCCAACGTCCTGACTTTC.

The CDR3 DNA sequence: TGTGCCAGCAGTTCTGTGTCTCTCAGGGACAATGAGCAGTTCTTC. Amino acid sequence: CASSSVSLRDNEQFF. The rearrangement uses TRBV27 and TRBJ2-1; weak D call: TRBD1 (5 bases). The CDR3 is 15 amino acids. Looked up from germline, CDR1 is MNHEY and CDR2 is SMNVEV (reference sequence). Trimming stripped 4 bases from V and 5 bases from J, with 15 bases between.

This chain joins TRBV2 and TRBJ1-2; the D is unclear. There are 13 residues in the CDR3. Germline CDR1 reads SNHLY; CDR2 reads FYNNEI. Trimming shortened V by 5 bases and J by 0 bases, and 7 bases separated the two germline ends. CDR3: CASSPDTNYGYTF. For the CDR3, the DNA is TGTGCCAGCAGTCCCGACACTAACTATGGCTACACCTTC. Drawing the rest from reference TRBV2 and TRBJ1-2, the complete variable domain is EPEVTQTPSHQVTQMGQEVILRCVPISNHLYFYWYRQILGQKVEFLVSFYNNEISEKSEIFDDQFSVERPDGSNFTLKIRSTKLEDSAMYFCASSPDTNYGYTFGSGTRLTVV.

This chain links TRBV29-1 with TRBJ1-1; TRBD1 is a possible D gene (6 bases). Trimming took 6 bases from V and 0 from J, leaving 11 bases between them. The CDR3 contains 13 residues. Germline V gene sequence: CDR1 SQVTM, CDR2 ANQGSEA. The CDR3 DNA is TGCAGCGTCTCTGGACAGTTGAACACTGAAGCTTTCTTT. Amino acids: CSVSGQLNTEAFF.

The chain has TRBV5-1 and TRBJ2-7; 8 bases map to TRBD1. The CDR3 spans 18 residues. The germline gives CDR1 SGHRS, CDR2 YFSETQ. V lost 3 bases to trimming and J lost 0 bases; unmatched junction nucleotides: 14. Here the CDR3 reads CASSWADASGTGSYEQYF. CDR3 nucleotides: TGCGCCAGCAGCTGGGCGGACGCCTCCGGGACAGGCTCCTACGAGCAGTACTTC.